This T cell receptor (beta chain) appears in the sequencing data of a study of type 1 regulatory T cells. Study as a whole: This in vitro CD4 product, T-allo10, is enriched for Tr1 cells and alloantigen-specific.

V was trimmed by 5 bases and J by 11 bases, leaving 24 bases between them. The CDR3 length is 15 residues. The germline gives CDR1 SGHTA, CDR2 FQGNSA. TCRdb reprocessed the reads via MiXCR and lists one record per CDR3 protein. The data contain some 100,000 distinct CDR3 sequences, roughly 28% of them singletons. Sequenced input: CD4+ T cells, either the whole sample or a sorted fraction (not recorded which). This chain links TRBV7-2 with TRBJ1-1; tentative D call: TRBD1 (5 bases). The source is a human donor in good health. The CDR3 region has the DNA TGTGCCAGCAGCACGCCAGGGCTTGCCCCGTCCGGGGCTTTCTTT. Residues: CASSTPGLAPSGAFF. Filled out from reference TRBV7-2 and TRBJ1-1, the complete variable domain reads GAGVSQSPSNKVTEKGKDVELRCDPISGHTALYWYRQSLGQGLEFLIYFQGNSAPDKSGLPSDRFSAERTGGSVSTLTIQRTQQEDSAVYLCASSTPGLAPSGAFFGQGTRLTVV.